A single sample is the source of the 20 T cell receptor beta chains below, sequenced in a study of tumor-infiltrating lymphocytes in primary liver carcinoma. TCR beta cDNA came from approximately 490 ng total RNA, primed with a constant-region primer. Three rounds of nested multiplex PCR with slightly modified ARM-PCR produced TCR beta libraries. TRBV1-TRBV30 forward primers and a C-beta reverse primer were used in the first two PCR rounds, which each ran for nine to ten cycles. MiXCR, applied by TCRdb to the multiplex PCR reads, yields one record per CDR3 protein. The table includes roughly 80,000 distinct CDR3 sequences, about three quarters detected once. Both RNA and DNA were isolated together from around 20-30 mg of bulk tissue that had not been sorted. The sequenced material came from liver tumor tissue from sampling region 1. Subset meaning: tumor region T1, superior pole. The receptor source for this set is a man aged 35 to 55 with primary liver carcinoma and hepatitis B virus infection.

This clonotype was found a few times. Mismatch with germline at one junction end may stem from a read error. V usage is TRBV2 and J usage is TRBJ2-5, with 14 bases aligning to TRBD2. The CDR3 contains 13 residues. CDR1 is SNHLY and CDR2 is FYNNEI in the germline V gene. This CDR3 reads CASTGLAGETRYF. CDR3 coding DNA: TGTGCCAGCACGGGACTAGCGGGAGAGACCCGGTACTTC.

The chain links TRBV7-8 to TRBJ1-5; the D is unclear. This CDR3 contains 16 residues. Between the trimmed V and J ends, which lost 11 bases and 4 bases, there was a span of 24 bases. Germline V gene sequence: CDR1 SGHVS, CDR2 FQNEAQ. CDR3 in DNA: TGTGCCTGTAGCTTAGCGACGACGCTATCGAATCAGCCCCAGCATTTT. This translates into CACSLATTLSNQPQHF.

The rearrangement uses TRBV29-1 and TRBJ2-7; 7 bases match TRBD2. The CDR3 has 14 amino acids. Trimming took 4 bases from V and 8 from J; bases not matched to a gene: 14. Germline loops: CDR1 SQVTM, CDR2 ANQGSEA. In DNA, the CDR3 is TGCAGCGTTGGAGGGACTAACGGGGGGATCAAGCAGTACTTC. As protein: CSVGGTNGGIKQYF.

Note on this clonotype: One end of the junction fails to match germline, which may point to a read error. The chain links TRBV11-2 to TRBJ2-3; D may be TRBD2 (6 bases). The CDR3 loop spans 17 amino acids. Looked up from germline, CDR1 is SGHAT and CDR2 is FQNNGV. The CDR3 coding sequence is TGTGCCAGCAGATTAGTCAGCGCGGGGTCGGGTGAAGATACGCACTATTTT. Translating gives CASRLVSAGSGEDTHYF.

Note on this clonotype: At one end the junction does not follow the germline gene, possibly because of a read error. The chain combines TRBV12-3 or TRBV12-4 with TRBJ2-1; D remains unclear. The CDR3 runs 16 residues. CDR3 loop: CASSLANHPPGDEQSF. CDR3 bases: TGTGCCAGCAGTTTAGCGAATCATCCCCCGGGCGATGAGCAGTCCTTC.

In this sample, this clonotype turned up many times. The chain combines TRBV12-3 or TRBV12-4 with TRBJ2-3; 8 bases are a match to TRBD2. V trimming: 3 bases; J trimming: 3 bases; junction bases outside the gene matches: 5. This CDR3 is built from 15 residues. Here the CDR3 reads CASSFGLAGTDTQYF. The DNA of the CDR3 is TGTGCCAGCAGTTTCGGACTAGCTGGGACAGATACGCAGTATTTT.

On this clonotype itself: A junction end diverges from the germline sequence, so it may reflect a read error. The chain combines TRBV29-1 with TRBJ2-1; 7 positions match TRBD2. Germline V gene lookup returns CDR1 SQVTM and CDR2 ANQGSEA. This CDR3 spans 14 amino acids. The CDR3: CSVALAEVVNEQFF. CDR3 DNA sequence: TGCAGCGTGGCTCTAGCGGAGGTAGTGAATGAGCAGTTTTTC.

Points on this clonotype: At one end the junction does not follow the germline gene, possibly because of a read error. The rearrangement links TRBV29-1 to TRBJ1-1; TRBD1 agrees at 8 bases. Germline V lookup: CDR1 SQVTM, CDR2 ANQGSEA. This CDR3 has 15 amino acids. CDR3 in amino acids: CSVEAGDRSHIEAFF. CDR3 nucleotides: TGCAGTGTTGAAGCGGGGGACAGGAGCCACATTGAAGCTTTCTTT.

About this clonotype itself: A much bigger clone sits one base away, suggesting this may be a read error. The DNA for the CDR3 is TGTGCCAGCAGCTTAGGGGGAGGAGTGGTGAACACCGGGGAGCTGTTTTTT. Translating it yields CASSLGGGVVNTGELFF. This chain joins TRBV7-8 and TRBJ2-2; tentatively, D is TRBD2 (6 bases). CDR1 SGHVS and CDR2 FQNEAQ come from the germline V gene. CDR3 length equals 17 residues. Trimming cost V 1 base and J 1 base, with 13 bases left between them.

As regards this clonotype: One junction end does not reproduce the germline sequence, and a read error may be involved. CDR3 nucleotide sequence: TGTGCCAGCAGCGTGCGAACGGGAGTCTACGAGCAGTATTTC. Translating it yields CASSVRTGVYEQYF. The chain is built from TRBV28 and TRBJ2-7, with D maybe TRBD2 (6 bases). Germline CDR1 and CDR2: MDHEN and SYDVKM. The CDR3 covers 14 residues.

The chain combines TRBV6-2 or TRBV6-3 with TRBJ2-3, with D hard to call. Germline CDR1 and CDR2: MNHEY and SVGEGT. The CDR3 is made up of 11 amino acids. The germline V and J ends were trimmed by 4 bases and 15 bases, with 14 bases remaining between them. This chain's CDR3 is CASSSTDRQYF. The CDR3 DNA reads TGTGCCAGCAGTTCCACAGATAGGCAATATTTT.

This clonotype turned up a few times. This chain joins TRBV10-3 and TRBJ2-7; 14 bases are a match to TRBD2. V was clipped by 0 bases and J by 3 bases; unmatched bases: 10. The CDR3 length is 19 residues. Germline CDR1 and CDR2: ENHRY and SYGVKD. The CDR3 reads CAISESRGSGTSGSYEQYF. CDR3 nucleotides: TGTGCCATCAGTGAGTCGAGGGGCAGCGGGACTAGCGGGAGCTACGAGCAGTACTTC.

This sequence joins TRBV6-1 and TRBJ2-3; D possibly corresponds to TRBD2 (5 bases). The CDR3 runs 14 residues. Between the trimmed V and J ends, which lost 4 bases and 4 bases, there was a span of 12 bases. The germline V gene has CDR1 MNHNS and CDR2 SASEGT. The CDR3 DNA is TGTGCCAGCAGTGCGTCGGGGTCCGCAGATACGCAGTATTTT. It translates to CASSASGSADTQYF.

About this clonotype itself: Because the CDR3's place on the DNA is in doubt, the DNA is left out and the CDR3 is given as listed by TCRdb. The chain's CDR3 is CAGSLVGRGTGELPF. The rearrangement links TRBV11-2 to TRBJ2-2; TRBD1, the table's D call, was not compared with the DNA. The CDR3 length is 15 residues, termini included. Germline-derived CDR1 and CDR2 are SGHAT and FQNNGV.

This rearrangement joins TRBV5-4 to TRBJ2-2; D is ambiguous. V was clipped by 5 bases and J by 11 bases, with 13 bases between them. Germline V lookup: CDR1 SGHNT, CDR2 YYREEE (reference sequence). The CDR3 contains 12 residues. The CDR3 DNA reads as TGTGCCAGCAGGGATCGGACCCGAGAGCTGTTTTTT. This gives the protein CASRDRTRELFF.

As to this clonotype: An end of the junction does not agree with germline; a read error may underlie this. The rearrangement uses TRBV11-2 and TRBJ2-6, with a tentative D call TRBD1 (5 bases). Germline CDR1 SGHAT, CDR2 FQNNGV. This CDR3 contains 18 residues. For the CDR3, the DNA is TGTGCTAACAGCTTAGGGCCAGGGCACAGCTCTGGGGCCAACGTCCCGACTTTC. Translation: CANSLGPGHSSGANVPTF.

A remark on this clonotype: Since no conserved phenylalanine or tryptophan closes the CDR3, a read error is the likely cause. The chain uses TRBV4-2 and TRBJ2-1, with TRBD2 as a possible D gene (5 bases). CDR3 size: 17 residues. Per germline, CDR1 LGHNA and CDR2 YNFKEQ. The CDR3 loop is CASGQDITGFSYNEQFL. The CDR3, as DNA: TGTGCCAGCGGCCAAGATATTACGGGATTCTCCTACAATGAGCAGTTCCTC.

Note on this clonotype: Lacking the conserved final phenylalanine or tryptophan, this CDR3 likely reflects a read error. This chain links TRBV5-6 with TRBJ2-1; D may correspond to TRBD1 or TRBD2 (5 bases each). This CDR3 comprises 17 residues. V lost 3 bases and J lost 0, with 16 bases in between. Germline CDR1 is SGHDT and CDR2 is YYEEEE. In DNA, the CDR3 is TGTGCCAGCAGCTCACGGGGCAGCCCCAGCTCCTACAATGAGCAGTTCTTG. It is translated as CASSSRGSPSSYNEQFL.

The CDR3 DNA is TGTGCCAACAGACAAGAATCGTCTAGATGGGGGTACACCTTC. It encodes CANRQESSRWGYTF. The rearrangement links TRBV4-2 to TRBJ1-2; possibly TRBD1 for D (5 bases). Trimming took 10 bases from V and 11 from J, leaving 26 bases between them. CDR3 length: 14 amino acids. The V gene's germline CDR1 is LGHNA and CDR2 YNFKEQ.

Of note for this clonotype: A junction end diverges from the germline sequence, so it may reflect a read error. The chain couples TRBV14 to TRBJ2-7, with 7 nucleotides matching TRBD2. The CDR3 has 15 amino acids. Germline V lookup: CDR1 SGHDN, CDR2 FVKESK. The CDR3 DNA reads TGTGCCAGCAACCAATATAGCGGGTTTACCTACAAGCAGTACTTC. Encoded protein: CASNQYSGFTYKQYF.